Sequencing of this TCR beta chain was carried out in a study of blood T cells in healthy people across ages. About the research overall: In model experiments, template switching was able to capture about one barcoded beta molecule for every two T cells that were present.

Regarding the study as a whole: Older individuals had lower TCR beta diversity per million T cells (the decline was roughly linear). Diversity figures based on one million T cells were deemed too low.

Germline lookup yields CDR1 PRHDT and CDR2 FYEKMQ (reference sequence). The CDR3 runs to 11 residues. V lost 6 bases to trimming and J lost 5 bases, with 7 bases between them. It was with a sample-barcoded 5' primer and a J-beta primer mix that a second PCR of about 6 to 12 cycles was run. Every cDNA molecule bore a tag from a template-switch adaptor containing 12 random nucleotides. TCRdb reprocessed the 5' RACE reads via MiXCR and lists one record per CDR3 protein. The sample holds 1.5 million to 2 million distinct CDR3 sequences, 49% seen once. Of note for this clonotype: Antigen: not known.

Material: blood. The chain is built from TRBV13 and TRBJ1-2; D not certain. This sequence originates from a woman in her thirties or forties in good health. As DNA, the CDR3 is TGTGCCAGCAGACTTCTTTATGGCTACACCTTC. Translated, it gives CASRLLYGYTF.